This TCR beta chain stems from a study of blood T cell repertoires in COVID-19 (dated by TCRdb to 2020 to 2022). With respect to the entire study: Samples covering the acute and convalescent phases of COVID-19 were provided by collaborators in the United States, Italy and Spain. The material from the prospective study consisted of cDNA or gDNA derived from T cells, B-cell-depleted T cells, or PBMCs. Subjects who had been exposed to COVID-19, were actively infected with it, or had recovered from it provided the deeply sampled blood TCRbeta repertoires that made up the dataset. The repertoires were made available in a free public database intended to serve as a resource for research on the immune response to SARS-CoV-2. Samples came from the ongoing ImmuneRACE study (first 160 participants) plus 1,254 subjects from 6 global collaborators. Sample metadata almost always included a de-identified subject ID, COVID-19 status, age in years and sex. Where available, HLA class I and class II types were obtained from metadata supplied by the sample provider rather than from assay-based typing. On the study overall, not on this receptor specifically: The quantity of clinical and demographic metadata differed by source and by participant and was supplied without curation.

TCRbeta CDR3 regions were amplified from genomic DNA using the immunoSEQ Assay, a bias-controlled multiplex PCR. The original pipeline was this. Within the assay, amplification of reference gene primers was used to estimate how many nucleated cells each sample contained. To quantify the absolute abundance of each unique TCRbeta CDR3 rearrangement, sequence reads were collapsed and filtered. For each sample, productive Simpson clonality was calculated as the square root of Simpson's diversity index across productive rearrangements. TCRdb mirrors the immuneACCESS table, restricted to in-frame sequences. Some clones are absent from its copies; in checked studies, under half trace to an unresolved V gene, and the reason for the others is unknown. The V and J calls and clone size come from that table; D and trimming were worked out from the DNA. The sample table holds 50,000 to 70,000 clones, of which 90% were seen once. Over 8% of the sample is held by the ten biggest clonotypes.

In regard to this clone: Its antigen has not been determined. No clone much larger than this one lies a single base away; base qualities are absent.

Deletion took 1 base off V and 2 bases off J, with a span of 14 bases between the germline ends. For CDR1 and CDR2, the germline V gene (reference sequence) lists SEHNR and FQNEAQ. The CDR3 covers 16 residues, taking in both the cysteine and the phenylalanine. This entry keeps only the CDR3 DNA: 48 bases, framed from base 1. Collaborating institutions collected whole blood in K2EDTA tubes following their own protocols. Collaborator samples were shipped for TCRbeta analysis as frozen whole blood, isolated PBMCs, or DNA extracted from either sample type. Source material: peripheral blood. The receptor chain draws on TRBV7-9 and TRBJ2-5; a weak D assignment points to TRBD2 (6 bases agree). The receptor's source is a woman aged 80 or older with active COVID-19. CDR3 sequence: CASSLDWVGLQETQYF. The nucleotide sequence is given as TGTGCCAGCAGCTTAGATTGGGTGGGACTGCAAGAGACCCAGTACTTC.